The 5 T cell receptor beta chains below come from one sample, sequenced in a study of cytomegalovirus exposure and HLA in healthy donors. The study ran its PCR with 60 Vbeta and 13 Jbeta primers. Sequenced by immunoSEQ multiplex PCR; TCRdb stores in-frame clones only, minus some. Altogether 200,000 to 250,000 clones are present, 65% to 80% being singletons, with the ten largest covering 0.22%. The sequencing sample was made of PBMCs. The source is a girl aged 2 to 9 in good health and CMV-seronegative.

The chain uses TRBV5-1 and TRBJ2-3, with 8 bases that match TRBD2. V was pared by 0 bases and J by 5 bases, with 11 bases of the junction left unmatched. CDR3 length: 17 amino acids. Germline lookup yields CDR1 SGHRS and CDR2 YFSETQ. The CDR3 coding sequence is TGCGCCAGCAGCTTGGCCATAGGAGCGGGGGCCGGAGATACGCAGTATTTT. Its translation is CASSLAIGAGAGDTQYF.

The chain is built from TRBV11-2 and TRBJ2-2; 13 bases match TRBD2. After removal of 6 bases from V and 3 bases from J, the junction contained 7 bases not matched to a gene. The CDR3 contains 17 residues. Germline V gives CDR1 SGHAT, CDR2 FQNNGV. In nucleotides, the CDR3 is TGTGCCAGCAGGCAAACTAGCGGGAGGGCCGACACCGGGGAGCTGTTTTTT. Its protein product is CASRQTSGRADTGELFF.

The rearrangement links TRBV19 to TRBJ2-5; 8 positions match TRBD2. This CDR3 has 19 residues. Germline V gene data show CDR1 as LNHDA and CDR2 as SQIVND (reference sequence). V gave up 0 bases and J gave up 1 base; unmatched junction bases: 13. CDR3 sequence (DNA): TGTGCCAGTAGTATAGATTTGAGGGGAGCGGGGGTCAGCCAAGAGACCCAGTACTTC. Its translation is CASSIDLRGAGVSQETQYF.

This chain links TRBV4-2 with TRBJ2-1; 10 bases match TRBD2. Germline lookup yields CDR1 LGHNA and CDR2 YNFKEQ. The J segment lost 5 bases and the V segment lost 3 bases, leaving 7 bases of the junction unmatched. The CDR3 has 16 amino acids. The CDR3 reads CASSHLAGALNNEQFF. As DNA, the CDR3 is TGTGCCAGCAGCCATCTAGCGGGAGCGCTTAACAATGAGCAGTTCTTC.

The chain couples TRBV6-1 to TRBJ2-2; 8 bases align to TRBD1. Germline lookup yields CDR1 MNHNS and CDR2 SASEGT. The trim removed 6 bases at V and 6 bases at J, leaving 6 bases unmatched. The CDR3 runs 14 residues. The CDR3 protein is CASSQDRAAGELFF. The CDR3 nucleotides are TGTGCCAGCAGCCAGGACAGGGCGGCCGGGGAGCTGTTTTTT.